The next 23 T cell receptor beta chains were all read from a single sample in a study of T cells in Graves' hyperthyroidism and ophthalmopathy. Amplified TCR beta CDR3 regions derived from RNA transcripts. The HTBI primer set drove a first-round RT-PCR of the TCR CDR3. Each CDR3 protein is one row after TCRdb ran MiXCR on the multiplex PCR reads. The table has around 380,000 distinct CDR3 sequences, roughly 12% seen once. Sequenced input: blood. The receptors were sampled from a man aged 25 to 45 with Graves' hyperthyroidism that later progressed to Graves' ophthalmopathy.

This clonotype was observed a handful of times. The chain carries TRBV12-5 and TRBJ2-5; 11 bases are a match to TRBD2. The CDR3 is 15 residues long. Germline V gives CDR1 LGHNT, CDR2 FRNRAP. J gave up 5 bases and V 6 bases, and 8 bases lay outside the gene matches. The CDR3 DNA follows: TGTGCTAGTGGCCTTAGCGGGGGGGCGGTGGAGACCCAGTACTTC. Its protein is CASGLSGGAVETQYF.

This clonotype was seen ten or more times. The chain is built from TRBV7-9 and TRBJ2-5; 9 bases map to TRBD2. From germline, CDR1 is SEHNR and CDR2 FQNEAQ (reference sequence). This CDR3 region has 17 residues. V lost 5 bases, J lost 1 base, and 11 bases stayed unmatched. As DNA, the CDR3 is TGTGCCAGCAGCCCTATTAGCGAAGCGGGGGGCCAAGAGACCCAGTACTTC. This sequence encodes CASSPISEAGGQETQYF.

At least ten counts were recorded for this clonotype. The chain employs TRBV28 and TRBJ1-6; 7 bases agree with TRBD1. V shed 7 bases and J 8 bases; nucleotides not matched to a gene: 5. The germline V gene has CDR1 MDHEN and CDR2 SYDVKM. The CDR3 length is 13 residues. The CDR3 sequence: CASIKQGDSPLHF. CDR3 in DNA: TGTGCCAGCATTAAGCAGGGGGATTCACCCCTCCACTTT.

This clonotype appeared a few times. The chain joins TRBV9 to TRBJ2-7; D might be TRBD1 (5 bases). The V end was cut by 6 bases, the J end by 2 bases, with 12 bases between. Germline V gives CDR1 SGDLS, CDR2 YYNGEE. This CDR3 comprises 13 residues. The CDR3 DNA reads as TGTGCCAGCAACCAGGGTCCCACCTACGAGCAGTACTTC. Amino acid sequence: CASNQGPTYEQYF.

This clonotype was seen a few times. This may be a read error: a much more frequent sequence differs by one nucleotide. This sequence joins TRBV12-3 or TRBV12-4 and TRBJ1-2; D unresolved. This CDR3 is 11 amino acids long. This CDR3 is CAGSLAGGYTF. The CDR3 region has the DNA TGTGCCGGCAGCTTAGCTGGTGGCTACACCTTC.

This clonotype was detected many times. This chain connects TRBV5-1 to TRBJ2-5, with 11 bases aligning to TRBD2. The CDR3 has 15 residues. Trimming cost V 6 bases and J 2 bases; bases outside gene matches: 6. CDR1 is SGHRS and CDR2 is YFSETQ in the germline V gene. The CDR3 reads CASNTGLAVQETQYF. The DNA of the CDR3 is TGCGCCAGCAACACGGGACTAGCGGTACAAGAGACCCAGTACTTC.

Only a few counts were recorded for this clonotype. This chain connects TRBV7-8 to TRBJ2-7; possibly TRBD1 for D (5 bases). The length of the CDR3 is 13 residues. The germline gives CDR1 SGHVS, CDR2 FQNEAQ. Trimming pared 1 base from V and 7 bases from J, leaving 11 bases between. The CDR3 DNA reads as TGTGCCAGCAGCTTAGTAGGGGTTGGTGAGCAGTACTTC. It specifies CASSLVGVGEQYF.

The chain combines TRBV3-1 with TRBJ2-2; D perhaps matches TRBD2 (6 bases). V was shortened by 3 bases and J by 5 bases, with 13 bases between the two germline ends. The CDR3 covers 15 residues. Looked up from germline, CDR1 is LGHDT and CDR2 is YNNKEL (reference sequence). The CDR3: CASSHLSGVTGELFF. CDR3 coding DNA: TGTGCCAGCAGCCACTTGTCGGGAGTTACCGGGGAGCTGTTTTTT.

The rearrangement links TRBV14 to TRBJ2-7, with 7 bases matching TRBD2. V gave up 5 bases and J gave up 1 base; unmatched junction bases: 14. CDR1 is SGHDN and CDR2 is FVKESK in the germline V gene. This CDR3 spans 17 amino acids. The CDR3 sequence: CASSSIEWGLQSYEQYF. In nucleotides, the CDR3 is TGTGCCAGCAGCTCGATAGAATGGGGACTACAGTCCTACGAGCAGTACTTC.

At least ten counts were recorded for this clonotype. V gene TRBV12-3 or TRBV12-4 combines with J gene TRBJ1-2; 8 nucleotides match TRBD1. The CDR3 loop spans 16 amino acids. V trimming: 3 bases; J trimming: 10 bases; junction bases outside the gene matches: 16. DNA for the CDR3: TGTGCCAGCAGTTTTGGGGTCGGGGGACAGGCGTTCCCCTACACCTTC. Translating gives CASSFGVGGQAFPYTF.

This chain joins TRBV9 and TRBJ2-3; D not certain. V shed 0 bases and J shed 2 bases, with 10 bases lying between them. The CDR3 extends over 15 amino acids. CDR1 is SGDLS and CDR2 is YYNGEE in the germline V gene. The CDR3 protein is CASSVGPGSTDTQYF. The CDR3, as DNA: TGTGCCAGCAGCGTAGGCCCTGGTTCCACAGATACGCAGTATTTT.

This clonotype was counted many times. The chain links TRBV7-9 to TRBJ1-4; D may be TRBD1 (6 bases). CDR1 and CDR2 from the germline V gene are SEHNR and FQNEAQ (reference sequence). The CDR3 sequence is 15 residues long. V dropped 3 bases and J dropped 8 bases, with 16 bases sitting between them. The chain's CDR3 is CASSFAGAQREKLFF. CDR3 in DNA: TGTGCCAGCAGCTTTGCAGGGGCGCAGAGGGAAAAACTGTTTTTT. The full variable domain, completed using reference TRBV7-9 and TRBJ1-4, is DTGVSQNPRHKITKRGQNVTFRCDPISEHNRLYWYRQTLGQGPEFLTYFQNEAQLEKSRLLSDRFSAERPKGSFSTLEIQRTEQGDSAMYLCASSFAGAQREKLFFGSGTQLSVL.

This clonotype was counted ten times or more. The chain recombines TRBV6-1 with TRBJ2-7; 8 nucleotides align to TRBD2. The CDR3 runs to 15 residues. The trim removed 6 bases at V and 4 bases at J, leaving 11 bases unmatched. Germline V gene sequence: CDR1 MNHNS, CDR2 SASEGT. CDR3 amino acids: CASSKAGAKHYEQYF. The DNA for the CDR3 is TGTGCCAGCAGCAAAGCGGGGGCAAAACATTACGAGCAGTACTTC.

At least ten counts were recorded for this clonotype. The chain uses TRBV12-3 or TRBV12-4 and TRBJ2-3; 7 bases fit TRBD1. The CDR3 consists of 15 residues. V lost 1 base to trimming and J lost 8 bases; unmatched junction nucleotides: 9. The CDR3 region is CASSLGQGERSTQYF. The CDR3 coding sequence is TGTGCCAGCAGTTTAGGACAGGGAGAAAGGTCTACGCAGTATTTT.

This clonotype appeared a few times. The chain recombines TRBV13 with TRBJ2-3, with D perhaps given as TRBD1 or TRBD2 (6 bases each). This CDR3 spans 16 amino acids. V was trimmed by 5 bases and J by 4 bases, leaving 19 bases between them. Germline lookup yields CDR1 PRHDT and CDR2 FYEKMQ (reference sequence). CDR3 in DNA: TGTGCCAGCAGCCTTCGACAGGAGGGTTTGGCAGATACGCAGTATTTT. This gives the protein CASSLRQEGLADTQYF.

This clonotype was seen a few times. The rearrangement joins TRBV7-9 to TRBJ2-5, with D possibly TRBD1 on 5 matching bases. Germline V lookup: CDR1 SEHNR, CDR2 FQNEAQ (reference sequence). The CDR3 is made up of 13 amino acids. Trimming cost V 7 bases and J 12 bases, with 21 bases left between them. The CDR3 is CASITEPNRPKYF. The CDR3 DNA is TGTGCCAGCATCACTGAGCCGAACAGGCCTAAGTACTTC.

This clonotype showed up just a few times. The chain links TRBV6-1 to TRBJ1-5, with 10 bases aligning to TRBD1. The CDR3 contains 15 residues. The germline V gene has CDR1 MNHNS and CDR2 SASEGT. V trimming: 5 bases; J trimming: 4 bases; junction bases outside the gene matches: 5. DNA of the CDR3: TGTGCCAGCAGTTATAGGGGACAGGGGAATCAGCCCCAGCATTTT. Translation: CASSYRGQGNQPQHF.

The chain is built from TRBV4-1 and TRBJ1-1, with TRBD1 identical over 8 bases. The germline V gene has CDR1 MGHRA and CDR2 YSYEKL. The CDR3 is made up of 15 amino acids. V lost 6 bases, J lost 4 bases, and 10 bases stayed unmatched. The CDR3 spells CASRAGPRGPTEAFF. The CDR3, as DNA: TGCGCCAGCAGGGCTGGACCCAGGGGGCCCACTGAAGCTTTCTTT.

The V call is TRBV20-1, the J call TRBJ2-7, with D hard to call. Germline loops: CDR1 DFQATT, CDR2 SNEGSKA (reference sequence). The V gene lost 3 bases and the J gene lost 5 bases, with 20 bases spanning the gap. The CDR3 contains 15 residues. CDR3 sequence reads: CSARAQTGSANEQYF. CDR3 DNA sequence: TGCAGTGCTAGGGCCCAAACCGGGTCAGCAAACGAGCAGTACTTC.

This clonotype was detected a few times. CDR3 nucleotide sequence: TGTGCCAGCAGCTTAAGCGGGGGGGCCCAAGATACGCAGTATTTT. The encoded protein is CASSLSGGAQDTQYF. The genes are TRBV11-2 and TRBJ2-3; 10 nucleotides line up with TRBD2. V lost 2 bases to trimming and J lost 5 bases; unmatched junction nucleotides: 4. CDR3 length: 15 residues. Germline V lookup: CDR1 SGHAT, CDR2 FQNNGV.

In this sample, this clonotype turned up many times. V usage is TRBV25-1 and J usage is TRBJ1-5; D might be TRBD1 (6 bases). Trimming took 3 bases from V and 1 from J, leaving 10 bases between them. The CDR3 contains 15 residues. CDR1 is MGHDK, CDR2 SYGVNS, per germline. CDR3 region: CASSDGGASNQPQHF. For the CDR3, the DNA is TGTGCCAGCAGTGACGGGGGCGCCAGCAATCAGCCCCAGCATTTT.

The chain combines TRBV12-3 or TRBV12-4 with TRBJ2-1; TRBD2 matches 9 bases. V was clipped by 2 bases and J by 5 bases; unmatched bases: 7. CDR3 size: 16 residues. The DNA of the CDR3 is TGTGCCAGCAGTTTAAGATTAGCGGGGGCCAACAATGAGCAGTTCTTC. Residues: CASSLRLAGANNEQFF.

This clonotype was found many times. This sequence joins TRBV5-1 and TRBJ2-1; D is undetermined. With 2 bases removed from V and 5 bases from J, the gap between germline ends came to 11 bases. The CDR3 covers 14 residues. Germline CDR1 SGHRS, CDR2 YFSETQ. The CDR3 region is CASSFNSANNEQFF. In DNA, the CDR3 is TGCGCCAGCAGCTTTAATTCGGCTAACAATGAGCAGTTCTTC.